Below are 18 T cell receptor beta chains sequenced from a single sample in a study of molecular identifiers for immune sequencing clone quantification (dated by TCRdb to between 2017 and 2018). Library creation used PCR. The sequencing machine was a NextSeq 500. TCRdb trimmed public reads at Q25 via fastp, called clones via MiXCR and kept in-frame beta chains. Entries are consolidated by CDR3 protein sequence, retaining the most common genes and DNA. For this sample the table gives some 96,000 distinct CDR3 sequences, of which less than 25% were detected only once. The leading ten clones occupy 0.85% to 1% of the sample. Material for sequencing was naive CD8+ T cells from blood, with Jurkat cell RNA spiked in. Read against the paper, the sample's cell subset or site label means: FACS-sorted CD8+CD4-CCR7+CD45RA+ naive T cells. All receptors derive from a human donor in good health. Some libraries in this study had Jurkat cell RNA spiked in.

Comments on this clonotype: A much more abundant neighbour one base away suggests this may be a read error. Here the CDR3 omits its conserved ending phenylalanine or tryptophan, so a read error is the likely source. The rearrangement joins TRBV19 to TRBJ1-1; D gene ambiguous. The V and J ends lost 5 bases and 2 bases respectively, with 12 bases between them. This CDR3 contains 14 residues. Looked up from germline, CDR1 is LNHDA and CDR2 is SQIVND (reference sequence). The CDR3 DNA follows: TGTGCCAGTAGTTTCGGGAGCCCAAACACTGAAGCTTTCTCT. Amino acids: CASSFGSPNTEAFS.

There are many counts of this clonotype. The J gene is TRBJ2-7, the V gene TRBV13; weak D call: TRBD2 (5 bases). The CDR3 loop spans 12 amino acids. Germline CDR1 PRHDT, CDR2 FYEKMQ (reference sequence). V lost 0 bases to trimming and J lost 9 bases, with 9 bases between them. This chain's CDR3 is CASSLGSAGQYF. The DNA for the CDR3 is TGTGCCAGCAGCTTAGGCTCGGCGGGGCAGTACTTC. Filled out from reference TRBV13 and TRBJ2-7, the complete variable domain reads AAGVIQSPRHLIKEKRETATLKCYPIPRHDTVYWYQQGPGQDPQFLISFYEKMQSDKGSIPDRFSAQQFSDYHSELNMSSLELGDSALYFCASSLGSAGQYFGPGTRLTVT.

This clonotype has more than one count but fewer than ten. The genes are TRBV11-1 and TRBJ2-1, with 8 bases matching TRBD2. The CDR3 length is 15 residues. Per germline, CDR1 SGHAT and CDR2 FQDESV (reference sequence). Unmatched junction bases numbered 9, after V lost 5 bases and J lost 6 bases. In DNA, the CDR3 is TGTGCCAGCAGCCTCCTAGCGGGCGGTTCCAATGAGCAGTTCTTC. Protein: CASSLLAGGSNEQFF. The full variable domain, completed using reference TRBV11-1 and TRBJ2-1, is EAEVAQSPRYKITEKSQAVAFWCDPISGHATLYWYRQILGQGPELLVQFQDESVVDDSQLPKDRFSAERLKGVDSTLKIQPAELGDSAMYLCASSLLAGGSNEQFFGPGTRLTVL.

The V and J genes are TRBV28 and TRBJ2-5; unclear D gene. CDR3 size: 15 residues. Trimming shortened V by 6 bases and J by 5 bases, and 19 bases separated the two germline ends. The V gene's germline CDR1 is MDHEN and CDR2 SYDVKM. CDR3 loop: CASRLRPRLVETQYF. Here the CDR3 DNA reads TGTGCCAGCAGATTACGACCACGGTTGGTGGAGACCCAGTACTTC.

About this clonotype itself: This could be a read error, since a much larger clone is one nucleotide away. V and J are TRBV29-1 and TRBJ2-7; TRBD2 matches at 7 bases. V lost 7 bases to trimming and J lost 3 bases; unmatched junction nucleotides: 12. This CDR3 spans 14 amino acids. CDR1 is SQVTM, CDR2 ANQGSEA, per germline. CDR3 DNA: TGCAGCGGCGGGGCGGGAGAGGTATTCTACGAGCAGTACTTC. It is translated as CSGGAGEVFYEQYF.

Concerning this clonotype: This may be a read error, as it is one base from a much larger clone. The V call is TRBV29-1, the J call TRBJ1-1; D not certain. This CDR3 comprises 11 residues. The germline V gene encodes CDR1 SQVTM and CDR2 ANQGSEA. The CDR3 region is CSVEDSTEASF. The CDR3 nucleotides are TGCAGCGTTGAAGATTCCACTGAAGCTTCCTTT.

The chain couples TRBV7-9 to TRBJ1-4; 7 nucleotides align to TRBD1. Germline V gene data show CDR1 as SEHNR and CDR2 as FQNEAQ (reference sequence). The CDR3 consists of 16 residues. V shed 7 bases and J 3 bases; nucleotides not matched to a gene: 11. CDR3 DNA: TGTGCCAGCACCTCAGCCCGGGACAGACCTAATGAAAAACTGTTTTTT. Translating it yields CASTSARDRPNEKLFF.

This clonotype was seen repeatedly, ten times or more. The V gene is TRBV29-1, the J gene TRBJ1-2, with 8 positions matching TRBD1. Germline V gives CDR1 SQVTM, CDR2 ANQGSEA. V was clipped by 1 base and J by 4 bases; unmatched bases: 11. The CDR3 has 16 residues. CDR3 protein: CSVEGQGRFVSYGYTF. The CDR3 nucleotides read TGCAGCGTTGAAGGACAGGGGCGGTTTGTTAGCTATGGCTACACCTTC.

Ten or more counts support this clonotype. V gene TRBV28 combines with J gene TRBJ2-5, with 10 bases matching TRBD2. The CDR3 covers 18 residues. V was pared by 3 bases and J by 1 base, with 11 bases of the junction left unmatched. From germline, CDR1 is MDHEN and CDR2 SYDVKM. This CDR3 reads CASSFGLAGGNFQETQYF. The CDR3 nucleotides are TGTGCCAGCAGTTTCGGGTTAGCGGGAGGCAATTTCCAAGAGACCCAGTACTTC. The full variable domain, its missing parts supplied by reference TRBV28 and TRBJ2-5, is DVKVTQSSRYLVKRTGEKVFLECVQDMDHENMFWYRQDPGLGLRLIYFSYDVKMKEKGDIPEGYSVSREKKERFSLILESASTNQTSMYLCASSFGLAGGNFQETQYFGPGTRLLVL.

This clonotype was counted only a few times. The rearrangement uses TRBV10-1 and TRBJ2-1, with TRBD2 matching over 10 bases. CDR1 and CDR2 from the germline V gene are WNHNN and SYGVQD (reference sequence). The CDR3 totals 18 residues. After removal of 4 bases from V and 0 bases from J, the junction contained 9 bases not matched to a gene. Here the CDR3 DNA reads TGCGCCAGCAGTGCCCATAGGCTAGCGGGGGCCTCCTACAATGAGCAGTTCTTC. This gives the protein CASSAHRLAGASYNEQFF.

There are a few counts of this clonotype. The V call is TRBV28, the J call TRBJ2-2; D remains ambiguous. The CDR3 has 14 residues. Germline V gene sequence: CDR1 MDHEN, CDR2 SYDVKM. Trimming left V 6 bases short and J 0 bases short, with 8 bases between. For the CDR3, the DNA is TGTGCCAGCAGGGGGATCCCGAACACCGGGGAGCTGTTTTTT. Translation gives CASRGIPNTGELFF.

This clonotype has at least ten counts. The V call is TRBV27, the J call TRBJ1-2; TRBD1 agrees at 8 bases. V shed 0 bases, J shed 4 bases, and the junction held 4 bases outside the gene matches. Germline values: CDR1 MNHEY, CDR2 SMNVEV (reference sequence). This CDR3 spans 15 amino acids. CDR3 sequence: CASSLSAGGFYGYTF. CDR3 sequence (DNA): TGTGCCAGCAGTTTATCGGCAGGGGGCTTCTATGGCTACACCTTC.

This clonotype occurred many times. The genes are TRBV7-9 and TRBJ2-7, with D possibly called TRBD1 or TRBD2 (5 bases each). Per the germline V gene, CDR1 is SEHNR and CDR2 is FQNEAQ (reference sequence). CDR3 size: 17 residues. Between the trimmed V and J ends, which lost 4 bases and 0 bases, there was a span of 19 bases. CDR3 DNA: TGTGCCAGCAGCTCCGGGGACCCGGACACGAGCTCCTACGAGCAGTACTTC. Its translation is CASSSGDPDTSSYEQYF.

This clonotype was seen many times. The chain has TRBV6-5 and TRBJ2-3; TRBD2 is a possible D gene (5 bases). The CDR3 sequence is 15 residues long. The V gene's germline CDR1 is MNHEY and CDR2 SVGAGI. V lost 5 bases and J 0 bases, leaving 12 bases between the germline ends. CDR3 amino acids: CASSESGFSTDTQYF. Here the CDR3 DNA reads TGTGCCAGCAGTGAGAGCGGCTTTAGCACAGATACGCAGTATTTT.

This clonotype was counted many times. The chain has TRBV6-6 and TRBJ2-7; tentative D call: TRBD2 (5 bases). The CDR3 loop spans 12 amino acids. Deletions cut 4 bases from V and 5 bases from J, with 9 bases between. CDR1 and CDR2 (germline): MNHNY, SVGAGI (reference sequence). CDR3 sequence reads: CASSFGGDEQYF. As DNA, the CDR3 is TGTGCCAGCAGTTTCGGAGGTGACGAGCAGTACTTC.

About this clonotype itself: A much larger clone lies one base from this, so it may be a read error. The rearrangement joins TRBV12-3 or TRBV12-4 to TRBJ2-7; 9 nucleotides agree with TRBD2. The CDR3 is 14 amino acids. In DNA, the CDR3 is TGTGCCAGCAGTCCTAGCGGGGCATCCTACGGGCAGTACTTC. This translates into CASSPSGASYGQYF.

A remark on this clonotype: A much larger clone differs by one base, so this may be a read error. This chain links TRBV30 with TRBJ2-5, with D maybe TRBD2 (5 bases). Trimming removed 4 bases from V and 6 bases from J, with 12 bases in between. Germline CDR1 GTSNPN, CDR2 SVGIG (reference sequence). CDR3 length: 12 amino acids. As DNA, the CDR3 is TGTGCCTGGACAGTTTCGGGAAAGACCCAGTACTTC. Protein sequence: CAWTVSGKTQYF.

The sample holds a few counts of this clonotype. The V call is TRBV6-2 or TRBV6-3, the J call TRBJ2-7, with no clear D. Trimming pared 6 bases from V and 6 bases from J, leaving 9 bases between. The CDR3 consists of 11 residues. Germline loops: CDR1 MNHEY, CDR2 SVGEGT. CDR3 protein: CASSPNFEQYF. CDR3 in DNA: TGTGCCAGCAGCCCTAATTTCGAGCAGTACTTC.